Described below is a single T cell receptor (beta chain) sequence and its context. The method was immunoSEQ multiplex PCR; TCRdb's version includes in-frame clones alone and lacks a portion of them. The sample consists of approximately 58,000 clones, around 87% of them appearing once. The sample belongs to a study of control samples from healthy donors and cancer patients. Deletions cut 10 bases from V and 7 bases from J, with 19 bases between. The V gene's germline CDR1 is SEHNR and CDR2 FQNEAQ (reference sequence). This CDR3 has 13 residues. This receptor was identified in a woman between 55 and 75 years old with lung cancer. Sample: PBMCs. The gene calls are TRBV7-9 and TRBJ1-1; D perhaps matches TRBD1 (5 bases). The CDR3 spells CATPNGGDIEAFF. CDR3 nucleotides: TGTGCCACCCCGAATGGGGGTGATATTGAAGCTTTCTTT.